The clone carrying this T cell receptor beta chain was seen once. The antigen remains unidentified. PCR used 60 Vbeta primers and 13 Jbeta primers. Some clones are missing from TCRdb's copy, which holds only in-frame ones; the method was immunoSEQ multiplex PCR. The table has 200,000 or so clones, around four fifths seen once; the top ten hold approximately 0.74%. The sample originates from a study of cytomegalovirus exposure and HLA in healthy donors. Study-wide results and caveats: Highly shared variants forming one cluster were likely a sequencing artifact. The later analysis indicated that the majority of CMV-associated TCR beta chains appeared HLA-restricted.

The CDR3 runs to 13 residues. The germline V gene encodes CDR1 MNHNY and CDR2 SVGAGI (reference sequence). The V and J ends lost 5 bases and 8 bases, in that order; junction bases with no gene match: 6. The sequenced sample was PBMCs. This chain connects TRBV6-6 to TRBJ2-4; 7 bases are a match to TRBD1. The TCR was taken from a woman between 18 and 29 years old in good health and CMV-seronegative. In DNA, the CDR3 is TGTGCCAGCAGTACGACAGGGTGGGACATTCAGTACTTC. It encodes CASSTTGWDIQYF.